These T cell receptor beta chains were read from a single sample in a study of PD-1 blockade in classical Hodgkin lymphoma. Using immunoSEQ multiplex PCR, the repertoire was profiled, and TCRdb retains in-frame clones only, with some absent. The sample lists 18,000 or so clones, 70% occurring once. The sequencing here drew on CD4+ T cells from blood, taken before the fourth cycle of nivolumab. These receptors originate from a human donor with classical Hodgkin lymphoma. CDR3s include the opening cysteine and the closing phenylalanine or tryptophan.

CDR3aa | j_gene | v_gene
CASSEVPGGGTEAFF | TRBJ1-1 | TRBV6-1
CASSPGTAYEQYF | TRBJ2-7 | TRBV11-3
CASSLIQGRAFF | TRBJ1-1 | TRBV7-2
CASSTGTGYGPYEQYF | TRBJ2-7 | TRBV18
CASSYAQGGTGELFF | TRBJ2-2 | TRBV6-5
CASSQSETANEKLFF | TRBJ1-4 | TRBV4-2
CARAGQRAKNIQYF | TRBJ2-4 | TRBV5-3
CASSLAGVPEAFF | TRBJ1-1 | TRBV5-6
CASSPQQGEISSYEQYF | TRBJ2-7 | TRBV18
CASSRTGRLDTGELFF | TRBJ2-2 | TRBV19
CASSPQGGIANYGYTF | TRBJ1-2 | TRBV18
CASSEFSGMNTEAFF | TRBJ1-1 | TRBV2
CASSFGESLFSSGNTIYF | TRBJ1-3 | TRBV28
CASSLDRGGEHEQYF | TRBJ2-7 | TRBV7-2
CASTKTAGQWGEAFF | TRBJ1-1 | TRBV11-1
CASNTDRNSGANVLTF | TRBJ2-6 | TRBV9
CASSYSGGTEAFF | TRBJ1-1 | TRBV6-5
CASSLGQGAGSYNEQFF | TRBJ2-1 | TRBV5-4
CASSPAHGATTDTQYF | TRBJ2-3 | TRBV4-3
CTSSPPQAGANTEAFF | TRBJ1-1 | TRBV1
CASSLDGLNTEAFF | TRBJ1-1 | TRBV28
CASSGTGNEQFF | TRBJ2-1 | TRBV5-8
CASSKPGEQYF | TRBJ2-7 | TRBV21-1
CASSALGGGGTGYTF | TRBJ1-2 | TRBV9
CASSQQGGQETQYF | TRBJ2-5 | TRBV2
CASSQGVFGEKLFF | TRBJ1-4 | TRBV4-1
CASSYTGENSGYTF | TRBJ1-2 | TRBV5-1
CASKGRTYNEQFF | TRBJ2-1 | TRBV2
CASSVSSSSYEQYF | TRBJ2-7 | TRBV9
CASSLEASGVSGETQYF | TRBJ2-5 | TRBV5-1
CASSQGGVNQPQHF | TRBJ1-5 | TRBV4-1
CASSDQGQGYADTQYF | TRBJ2-3 | TRBV6-1
CASSVRGSGEKLFF | TRBJ1-4 | TRBV9
CASSSGGSSPLHF | TRBJ1-6 | TRBV11-1
CASSDRSGSSDTQYF | TRBJ2-3 | TRBV2
CASRTAGGDTGELFF | TRBJ2-2 | TRBV19
CASSRGQGTYEQYF | TRBJ2-7 | TRBV7-9
CASRKPNNYGYTF | TRBJ1-2 | TRBV6-5
CASSFAGTGRGYTF | TRBJ1-2 | TRBV7-9
CASSPSGQVNTEAFF | TRBJ1-1 | TRBV18
CASSQVDLVSVGEQFF | TRBJ2-1 | TRBV4-1
CASSVLEREIREQFF | TRBJ2-1 | TRBV19
CASSTSISGSLIITDTQYF | TRBJ2-3 | TRBV28
CASTLRGLGFGEQYF | TRBJ2-7 | TRBV6-5
CASSQQGGYNEQFF | TRBJ2-1 | TRBV4-3